This passage covers 21 T cell receptor beta chains from one sample sequenced in a study of cytomegalovirus exposure and HLA in healthy donors. The PCR ran on 60 Vbeta and 13 Jbeta primers. Sequencing was performed with immunoSEQ multiplex PCR; in TCRdb, only in-frame clones are kept and a portion is missing. Altogether approximately 170,000 clones are present, over 65% being singletons, with the ten largest covering about 3%. The sequenced material came from PBMCs. Receptor source: a woman in her thirties or forties in good health and CMV-seropositive.

The chain has TRBV18 and TRBJ1-3; TRBD1 is a possible D gene (6 bases). The CDR3 totals 15 residues. CDR1 is KGHSH and CDR2 is LQKENI in the germline V gene. Trimming took 3 bases from V and 4 from J, leaving 13 bases between them. CDR3 bases: TGTGCCAGCTCACCGCTACAGGGTGGCGGAAACACCATATATTTT. Its protein product is CASSPLQGGGNTIYF.

The V gene is TRBV6-4, the J gene TRBJ2-5, with TRBD2 matching over 13 bases. Trimming removed 11 bases from V and 4 bases from J; junction bases left unmatched: 7. CDR3 length equals 14 residues. The germline V gene has CDR1 MRHNA and CDR2 SNTAGT. The CDR3, as DNA: TGTGCCTTCGAGGGACTAGCGGGGCTAGAGACCCAGTACTTC. Its translation is CAFEGLAGLETQYF.

This clone came up once. At one end the junction does not follow the germline gene, possibly because of a read error. The chain recombines TRBV7-9 with TRBJ2-5, with 8 positions matching TRBD2. This CDR3 is built from 14 residues. Germline assignment: CDR1 SEHNR and CDR2 FQNEAQ (reference sequence). CDR3 residues: CSSRGTSRQETQYF. The CDR3, as DNA: TGTTCCAGCAGAGGGACTAGTCGCCAAGAGACCCAGTACTTC.

This clone was found a few times. The chain links TRBV6-6 to TRBJ2-6; D may be TRBD1 (5 bases). The CDR3 runs 15 residues. Deletions cut 7 bases from V and 4 bases from J, with 14 bases between. Per the germline V gene, CDR1 is MNHNY and CDR2 is SVGAGI (reference sequence). The CDR3 loop is CASTNQGMGANVLTF. In DNA form, the CDR3 reads TGTGCCAGCACCAACCAGGGAATGGGGGCCAACGTCCTGACTTTC.

This clone was recorded a few times. The rearrangement joins TRBV28 to TRBJ1-4; D is unclear. V gave up 2 bases and J gave up 14 bases, with 12 bases separating them. Looked up from germline, CDR1 is MDHEN and CDR2 is SYDVKM. This CDR3 spans 12 amino acids. CDR3 bases: TGTGCCAGCAGTTTAGCTCGGTCGTTTCTGTTTTTT. Protein: CASSLARSFLFF. The variable domain in full, with the rest retrieved from reference TRBV28 and TRBJ1-4, is DVKVTQSSRYLVKRTGEKVFLECVQDMDHENMFWYRQDPGLGLRLIYFSYDVKMKEKGDIPEGYSVSREKKERFSLILESASTNQTSMYLCASSLARSFLFFGSGTQLSVL.

The chain links TRBV19 to TRBJ1-2; TRBD1 might be the D (6 bases). The V end was cut by 4 bases, the J end by 2 bases, with 14 bases between. The length of the CDR3 is 15 residues. Per the germline V gene, CDR1 is LNHDA and CDR2 is SQIVND (reference sequence). The CDR3 nucleotides are TGTGCCAGTAGTAAAGGTCGCCAGGGGAACTATGGCTACACCTTC. This codes for CASSKGRQGNYGYTF.

This rearrangement joins TRBV19 to TRBJ2-1, with a tentative D call TRBD1 (5 bases). The CDR3 has 14 residues. CDR1 and CDR2 from the germline V gene are LNHDA and SQIVND (reference sequence). Trimming stripped 3 bases from V and 7 bases from J, with 13 bases between. CDR3 protein: CASSIPRERNEQFF. Written as DNA, the CDR3 is TGTGCCAGTAGTATCCCCAGGGAACGAAATGAGCAGTTCTTC.

The chain couples TRBV10-1 to TRBJ2-7; D gene uncertain. Germline V gene data show CDR1 as WNHNN and CDR2 as SYGVQD (reference sequence). V was cut by 6 bases and J by 3 bases, with 15 bases left in between. This CDR3 has 14 residues. CDR3 nucleotide sequence: TGCGCCAGCAGCCGAAATGACAAGTTCTACGAGCAGTACTTC. Translating it yields CASSRNDKFYEQYF.

V is TRBV5-1 and J is TRBJ2-1, with 16 bases that match TRBD2. The CDR3 is 19 residues long. Looked up from germline, CDR1 is SGHRS and CDR2 is YFSETQ. J was trimmed by 1 base and V by 4 bases; bases with no gene match: 8. CDR3 amino acids: CASSGTSGGARGSYNEQFF. CDR3 DNA sequence: TGCGCCAGCAGCGGGACTAGCGGGGGGGCCCGAGGGTCCTACAATGAGCAGTTCTTC.

This sequence joins TRBV7-2 and TRBJ2-7; D is unclear. Germline-derived CDR1 and CDR2 are SGHTA and FQGNSA. V shed 2 bases and J shed 1 base, with 3 bases lying between them. The CDR3 contains 12 residues. DNA for the CDR3: TGTGCCAGCAGCTTATCGTCCTACGAGCAGTACTTC. The encoded protein is CASSLSSYEQYF.

CDR3 sequence reads: CASSYGRGAAYEQYF. The CDR3 DNA is TGTGCCAGCAGTTACGGTCGGGGGGCGGCCTACGAGCAGTACTTC. The chain couples TRBV6-5 to TRBJ2-7; maybe TRBD2 (7 bases). Germline lookup yields CDR1 MNHEY and CDR2 SVGAGI. This CDR3 has 15 amino acids. V was trimmed by 2 bases and J by 2 bases, leaving 13 bases between them.

In its sample, this clone was seen a few times. V usage is TRBV6-5 and J usage is TRBJ2-3; 9 bases match TRBD2. The CDR3 loop spans 15 amino acids. V lost 4 bases to trimming and J lost 6 bases; unmatched junction nucleotides: 8. Germline CDR1 reads MNHEY; CDR2 reads SVGAGI. CDR3 sequence: CASSSPGLADDTQYF. In nucleotides, the CDR3 is TGTGCCAGCAGTTCACCGGGACTAGCAGACGATACGCAGTATTTT.

This chain links TRBV5-1 with TRBJ2-1, with 15 bases aligning to TRBD2. The germline gives CDR1 SGHRS, CDR2 YFSETQ. The CDR3 contains 14 residues. V dropped 3 bases and J dropped 12; count of bases not matched to a gene: 4. The CDR3 protein is CASSSGLAGGPQFF. As DNA, the CDR3 is TGCGCCAGCAGCTCGGGACTAGCGGGGGGTCCGCAGTTCTTC.

In its sample, this clone was seen once. Relative to the germline gene, one junction end is altered; a read error may explain this. At the DNA level, this CDR3 is encoded by other sequences in the same sample as well. The genes are TRBV12-5 and TRBJ1-4, with D unclear. This CDR3 comprises 14 residues. Germline V CDR1 and CDR2: LGHNT, FRNRAP. CDR3 loop: CASGLVPGSEKLFF. CDR3 sequence (DNA): TGTGCTAGTGGCTTGGTACCTGGGAGTGAAAAACTGTTTTTT.

The CDR3 DNA reads as TGCGCCAGCACCGCCCGGACAGGGGGGAACACCGGGGAGCTGTTTTTT. This gives the protein CASTARTGGNTGELFF. The chain has TRBV5-1 and TRBJ2-2; TRBD1 matches 10 bases. CDR1 and CDR2 from the germline V gene are SGHRS and YFSETQ. This CDR3 spans 16 amino acids. V lost 6 bases and J lost 1; bases outside the gene matches: 6.

The V and J genes are TRBV10-3 and TRBJ2-2; 12 positions agree with TRBD2. Germline V lookup: CDR1 ENHRY, CDR2 SYGVKD. This CDR3 is 16 amino acids long. V shed 4 bases, J shed 6 bases, and the junction held 6 bases outside the gene matches. The CDR3 DNA is TGTGCCATCAGTGGGAGGCTAGCGGGAGGGCCCGGGGAGCTGTTTTTT. Protein: CAISGRLAGGPGELFF.

The chain uses TRBV5-8 and TRBJ1-4; 7 nucleotides match TRBD1. J was trimmed by 0 bases and V by 4 bases; bases with no gene match: 6. CDR3 size: 16 residues. Germline V gives CDR1 SGHTS, CDR2 YDEGEE. The CDR3 nucleotides read TGTGCCAGCAGCGGGGGACAGTTCACAACTAATGAAAAACTGTTTTTT. The encoded protein is CASSGGQFTTNEKLFF.

This clone was counted a few times. The V gene is TRBV6-6, the J gene TRBJ1-2; 7 bases fit TRBD1. Germline-derived CDR1 and CDR2 are MNHNY and SVGAGI (reference sequence). Trimming removed 4 bases from V and 4 bases from J; junction bases left unmatched: 3. This CDR3 comprises 13 residues. The CDR3 region is CASSFPGGYGYTF. The CDR3 DNA sequence: TGTGCCAGCAGTTTCCCAGGGGGCTATGGCTACACCTTC.

V usage is TRBV28 and J usage is TRBJ2-3, with 14 bases aligning to TRBD2. The CDR3 is 17 residues long. The ends lost 5 bases at V and 5 bases at J; junction bases unmatched: 9. Per the germline V gene, CDR1 is MDHEN and CDR2 is SYDVKM. The CDR3 protein is CASSPGTSGRGVDTQYF. In DNA, the CDR3 is TGTGCCAGCAGTCCCGGGACTAGCGGGAGAGGGGTAGATACGCAGTATTTT.

As to this clone: The same CDR3 arises from other DNA sequences in this sample as well. V and J are TRBV7-3 and TRBJ2-2; no clear D. This CDR3 is built from 14 residues. V lost 2 bases, J lost 2 bases, and 6 bases lay in between. CDR1 and CDR2 from the germline V gene are SGHTA and FQGTGA. CDR3 nucleotide sequence: TGTGCCAGCAGCTTACTAAGAAACACCGGGGAGCTGTTTTTT. It encodes CASSLLRNTGELFF.

The genes are TRBV7-9 and TRBJ1-3; 9 nucleotides line up with TRBD1. Trimming removed 4 bases from V and 5 bases from J; junction bases left unmatched: 6. CDR3 size: 15 residues. The germline V gene encodes CDR1 SEHNR and CDR2 FQNEAQ (reference sequence). This CDR3 is CASSSWTGVRNTIYF. For the CDR3, the DNA is TGTGCCAGCAGCTCCTGGACAGGGGTGAGAAACACCATATATTTT. Together with reference TRBV7-9 and TRBJ1-3, the CDR3 gives the full variable domain: DTGVSQNPRHKITKRGQNVTFRCDPISEHNRLYWYRQTLGQGPEFLTYFQNEAQLEKSRLLSDRFSAERPKGSFSTLEIQRTEQGDSAMYLCASSSWTGVRNTIYFGEGSWLTVV.